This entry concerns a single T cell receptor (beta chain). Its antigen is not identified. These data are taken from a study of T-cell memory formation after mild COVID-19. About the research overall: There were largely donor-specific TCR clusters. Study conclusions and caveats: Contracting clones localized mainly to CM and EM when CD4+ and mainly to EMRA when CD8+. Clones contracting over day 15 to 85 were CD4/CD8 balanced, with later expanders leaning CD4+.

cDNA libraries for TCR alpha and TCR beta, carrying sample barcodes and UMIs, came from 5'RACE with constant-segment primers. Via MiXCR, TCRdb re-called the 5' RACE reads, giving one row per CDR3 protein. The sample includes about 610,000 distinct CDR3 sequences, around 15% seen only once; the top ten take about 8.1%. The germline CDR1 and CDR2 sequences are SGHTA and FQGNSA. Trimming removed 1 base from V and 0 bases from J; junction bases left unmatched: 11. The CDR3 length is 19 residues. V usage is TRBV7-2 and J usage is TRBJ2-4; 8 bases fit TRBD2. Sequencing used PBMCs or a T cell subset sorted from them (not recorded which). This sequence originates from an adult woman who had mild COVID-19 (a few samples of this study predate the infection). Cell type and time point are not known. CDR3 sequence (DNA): TGTGCCAGCAGCTTAGTCATGGGGCTAGCGGGCCCAGCCAAAAACATTCAGTACTTC. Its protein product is CASSLVMGLAGPAKNIQYF.